The rows below give T cell receptor beta chains drawn from one sample of a study of blood T cell repertoires in COVID-19. Sequencing used immunoSEQ multiplex PCR; TCRdb keeps in-frame clones, though not all of them. The table includes more than 70,000 clones, approximately 85% detected once. Source material: peripheral blood. All receptors come from a human donor in a cohort sampled during active COVID-19. Each CDR3 is given with its conserved first and last residue. A D gene is named only where the DNA matches it firmly. Where a row states a size, it is once, few, many or the class of an expanded clone; other rows omit it.

CDR3aa: CASSLGTVEEKLFF
CDR3nt: TGCGCCAGCAGCTTGGGGACAGTGGAAGAAAAACTGTTTTTT
j_gene: TRBJ1-4
d_gene: .
v_gene: TRBV5-1
len: 14
abundance: .

CDR3aa: CASSFGAYNEQFF
CDR3nt: TGTGCCAGCAGTTTTGGAGCCTACAATGAGCAGTTCTTC
j_gene: TRBJ2-1
d_gene: .
v_gene: TRBV27
len: 13
abundance: .

CDR3aa: CASSLTGKGNQPQHF
CDR3nt: TGTGCCAGCAGCCTTACAGGGAAAGGCAATCAGCCCCAGCATTTT
j_gene: TRBJ1-5
d_gene: .
v_gene: TRBV7-2
len: 15
abundance: .

CDR3aa: CSVYLVGYTF
CDR3nt: TGCAGCGTCTACTTGGTCGGCTACACCTTC
j_gene: TRBJ1-2
d_gene: .
v_gene: TRBV29-1
len: 10
abundance: .

CDR3aa: CASSPQVGQPQHF
CDR3nt: TGTGCCAGCAGTCCCCAGGTGGGTCAGCCCCAGCATTTT
j_gene: TRBJ1-5
d_gene: .
v_gene: TRBV27
len: 13
abundance: .

CDR3aa: CASSLQGWSGANVLTF
CDR3nt: TGTGCCAGCAGCTTGCAGGGTTGGTCTGGGGCCAACGTCCTGACTTTC
j_gene: TRBJ2-6
d_gene: .
v_gene: TRBV5-6
len: 16
abundance: .

CDR3aa: CASSPPAALAKNIQYF
CDR3nt: TGTGCCAGCTCCCCCCCCGCGGCTCTAGCCAAAAACATTCAGTACTTC
j_gene: TRBJ2-4
d_gene: .
v_gene: TRBV18
len: 16
abundance: .

CDR3aa: CASSRLRDSPEAFF
CDR3nt: TGTGCCAGTAGTAGGCTCCGGGACAGCCCTGAAGCTTTCTTT
j_gene: TRBJ1-1
d_gene: TRBD1
v_gene: TRBV19
len: 14
abundance: .

CDR3aa: CASSLIRGGGGYTF
CDR3nt: TGTGCCAGCAGTTTAATTCGTGGGGGCGGTGGCTACACCTTC
j_gene: TRBJ1-2
d_gene: .
v_gene: TRBV27
len: 14
abundance: .

CDR3aa: CASSQRDRVGEQFF
CDR3nt: TGTGCCAGCAGCCAAAGGGACAGGGTGGGTGAGCAGTTCTTC
j_gene: TRBJ2-1
d_gene: TRBD1
v_gene: TRBV3-1/TRBV3-2
len: 14
abundance: .

CDR3aa: CASSLTRGGAHYEQYF
CDR3nt: TGTGCCAGCAGCTTAACTCGCGGGGGGGCCCACTACGAGCAGTACTTC
j_gene: TRBJ2-7
d_gene: TRBD2
v_gene: TRBV7-9
len: 16
abundance: few

CDR3aa: CASSQSRGGAETQYF
CDR3nt: TGTGCCAGCAGCCAATCGAGGGGGGGCGCCGAGACCCAGTACTTC
j_gene: TRBJ2-5
d_gene: .
v_gene: TRBV16
len: 15
abundance: once

CDR3aa: CASSSGLFSTDTQYF
CDR3nt: TGTGCCAGCAGCTCGGGACTTTTCAGCACAGATACGCAGTATTTT
j_gene: TRBJ2-3
d_gene: .
v_gene: TRBV2
len: 15
abundance: .

CDR3aa: CASSLATAKNTEAFF
CDR3nt: TGCGCCAGCAGCTTGGCCACAGCTAAGAACACTGAAGCTTTCTTT
j_gene: TRBJ1-1
d_gene: .
v_gene: TRBV5-1
len: 15
abundance: .

CDR3aa: CATSDPSDRVETQYF
CDR3nt: TGTGCCACCAGTGACCCCTCCGACAGGGTAGAGACCCAGTACTTC
j_gene: TRBJ2-5
d_gene: TRBD1
v_gene: TRBV24-1
len: 15
abundance: .

CDR3aa: CSALVLRGYTF
CDR3nt: TGCAGTGCCCTAGTACTAAGGGGCTACACCTTC
j_gene: TRBJ1-2
d_gene: .
v_gene: TRBV20-1
len: 11
abundance: .

CDR3aa: CASSIGRVQPQHF
CDR3nt: TGTGCCAGTAGTATAGGGCGGGTTCAGCCCCAGCATTTT
j_gene: TRBJ1-5
d_gene: .
v_gene: TRBV19
len: 13
abundance: many

CDR3aa: CASSEVEGPYEQYF
CDR3nt: TGTGCCAGCAGTGAGGTTGAGGGCCCCTACGAGCAGTACTTC
j_gene: TRBJ2-7
d_gene: .
v_gene: TRBV2
len: 14
abundance: .

CDR3aa: CASSGQAAGELFF
CDR3nt: TGTGCCAGCAGTGGACAGGCAGCCGGGGAGCTGTTTTTT
j_gene: TRBJ2-2
d_gene: .
v_gene: TRBV2
len: 13
abundance: .

CDR3aa: CSVEPTRGTSTDTQYF
CDR3nt: TGCAGCGTTGAACCTACTCGTGGGACTAGCACAGATACGCAGTATTTT
j_gene: TRBJ2-3
d_gene: .
v_gene: TRBV29-1
len: 16
abundance: .

CDR3aa: CASSLGVSGFYEQYF
CDR3nt: TGTGCCAGCAGCTTAGGGGTTAGCGGGTTTTACGAGCAGTACTTC
j_gene: TRBJ2-7
d_gene: TRBD2
v_gene: TRBV7-8
len: 15
abundance: .

CDR3aa: CASSYMGQELKNIQYF
CDR3nt: TGTGCCAGCAGCTACATGGGACAGGAGCTCAAAAACATTCAGTACTTC
j_gene: TRBJ2-4
d_gene: TRBD1
v_gene: TRBV5-4
len: 16
abundance: .

CDR3aa: CASSLALMWELFF
CDR3nt: TGTGCCAGCAGTTTAGCGTTAATGTGGGAGCTGTTTTTT
j_gene: TRBJ2-2
d_gene: .
v_gene: TRBV12-3/TRBV12-4
len: 13
abundance: .

CDR3aa: CASSREGNQWDEQFF
CDR3nt: TGCGCCAGCAGCCGGGAAGGTAACCAGTGGGATGAGCAGTTCTTC
j_gene: TRBJ2-1
d_gene: .
v_gene: TRBV5-1
len: 15
abundance: .

CDR3aa: CATSDLTGSEQYF
CDR3nt: TGTGCCACCAGTGATTTGACAGGGTCCGAGCAGTACTTC
j_gene: TRBJ2-7
d_gene: .
v_gene: TRBV24-1
len: 13
abundance: .

CDR3aa: CASRTGRGLNDTQYF
CDR3nt: TGTGCCAGCAGGACGGGCAGGGGGCTAAATGATACGCAGTATTTT
j_gene: TRBJ2-3
d_gene: TRBD1
v_gene: TRBV19
len: 15
abundance: .